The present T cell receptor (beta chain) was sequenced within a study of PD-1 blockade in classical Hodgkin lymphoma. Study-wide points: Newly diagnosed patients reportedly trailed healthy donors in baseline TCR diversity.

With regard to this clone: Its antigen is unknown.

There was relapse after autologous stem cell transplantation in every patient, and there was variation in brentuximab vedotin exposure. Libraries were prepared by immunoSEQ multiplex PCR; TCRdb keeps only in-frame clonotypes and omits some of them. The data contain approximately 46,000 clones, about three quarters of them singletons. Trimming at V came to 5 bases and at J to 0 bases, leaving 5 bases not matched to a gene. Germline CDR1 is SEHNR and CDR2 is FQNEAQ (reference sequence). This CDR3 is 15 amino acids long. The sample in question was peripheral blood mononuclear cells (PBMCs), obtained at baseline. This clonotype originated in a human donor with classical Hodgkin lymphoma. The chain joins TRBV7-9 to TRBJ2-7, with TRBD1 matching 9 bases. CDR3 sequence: CASSPRDRDSYEQYF. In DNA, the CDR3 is TGTGCCAGCAGCCCGCGGGACAGGGACTCCTACGAGCAGTACTTC.